The next 24 T cell receptor beta chains were all read from a single sample in a study of monozygotic twins with inflammatory bowel disease. No DNA is given; TCRdb re-called the 5' RACE reads and lists each CDR3 protein once. This listing includes approximately 200,000 distinct CDR3 sequences. Sequenced material: blood. Receptors were obtained from a human donor with ulcerative colitis or Crohn's disease, or a healthy co-twin of an affected twin (not recorded which).

The CDR3 reads CASSFPARDRATNEKLFF. This chain uses TRBV11-1 with TRBJ1-4; no DNA is available, so the TRBD1 call from TCRdb remains unchecked. There are 18 residues in the CDR3. Germline assignment: CDR1 SGHAT and CDR2 FQDESV (reference sequence). The full variable domain, completed using reference TRBV11-1 and TRBJ1-4, is EAEVAQSPRYKITEKSQAVAFWCDPISGHATLYWYRQILGQGPELLVQFQDESVVDDSQLPKDRFSAERLKGVDSTLKIQPAELGDSAMYLCASSFPARDRATNEKLFFGSGTQLSVL.

The chain carries TRBV12-3 or TRBV12-4 and TRBJ2-1; TCRdb names TRBD1, which stays unverified in the absence of DNA. There are 16 residues in the CDR3. The CDR3: CASSLKTGRSYNEQFF.

The CDR3 sequence: CASRQQGAGGYTF. The gene calls are TRBV12-3 or TRBV12-4 and TRBJ1-2; as DNA is missing, the TRBD1 call by TCRdb cannot be tested. The CDR3 runs 13 residues.

The chain joins TRBV20-1 to TRBJ1-1; TCRdb's assignment of TRBD1 cannot be checked, as there is no DNA. The CDR3 totals 13 residues. Germline V gene lookup returns CDR1 DFQATT and CDR2 SNEGSKA (reference sequence). The CDR3 protein is CSAERGGNTEAFF.

The V gene is TRBV19, the J gene TRBJ1-1. Germline V lookup: CDR1 LNHDA, CDR2 SQIVND (reference sequence). The CDR3 runs to 15 residues. The CDR3 here is CASSTGRGLNTEAFF.

The chain recombines TRBV7-2 with TRBJ2-1. The CDR3 consists of 12 residues. In germline, CDR1 is SGHTA, CDR2 FQGNSA. This CDR3 reads CASSFDTNEQFF.

CDR3 in amino acids: CASSLGAGTVYEQYF. This rearrangement joins TRBV7-9 to TRBJ2-7; TCRdb returns TRBD1, unconfirmable since there is no DNA. The CDR3 has 15 amino acids. Germline-derived CDR1 and CDR2 are SEHNR and FQNEAQ (reference sequence).

The genes are TRBV12-3 or TRBV12-4 and TRBJ1-6. The CDR3 covers 16 residues. The CDR3 protein is CASSPRDSGYNSPLHF.

The rearrangement joins TRBV15 to TRBJ2-1; TCRdb designates TRBD1, a call that cannot be tested without DNA. From germline, CDR1 is LNHNV and CDR2 YYDKDF (reference sequence). CDR3 length equals 16 residues. CDR3 in amino acids: CATSSAHTGGYNEQFF.

The chain combines TRBV2 with TRBJ2-7; the D call of TRBD2 rests on TCRdb alone, since no DNA is present to check it. CDR1 is SNHLY and CDR2 is FYNNEI in the germline V gene. CDR3 length equals 17 residues. CDR3 sequence reads: CASNEPSGGPSSYEQYF.

The rearrangement joins TRBV20-1 to TRBJ1-1. Per the germline V gene, CDR1 is DFQATT and CDR2 is SNEGSKA (reference sequence). This CDR3 comprises 12 residues. CDR3 amino acids: CSAPPLNTEAFF.

J is TRBJ1-3 and V is TRBV7-2. The CDR3 loop spans 17 amino acids. Looked up from germline, CDR1 is SGHTA and CDR2 is FQGNSA. The chain's CDR3 is CASSVRDSGPIRNTIYF.

The chain is built from TRBV5-1 and TRBJ1-1; TCRdb indicates TRBD1, and absent DNA this call remains unverified. Germline V gives CDR1 SGHRS, CDR2 YFSETQ. The CDR3 covers 13 residues. CDR3 loop: CASLGEGNTEAFF.

This chain joins TRBV7-2 and TRBJ1-1; TCRdb designates TRBD1, a call that cannot be tested without DNA. The germline V gene has CDR1 SGHTA and CDR2 FQGNSA. The CDR3 consists of 17 residues. The CDR3 loop reads CASSLIPTGGMNTEAFF. The full variable domain, in which reference TRBV7-2 and TRBJ1-1 provide the parts outside the CDR3, is GAGVSQSPSNKVTEKGKDVELRCDPISGHTALYWYRQSLGQGLEFLIYFQGNSAPDKSGLPSDRFSAERTGGSVSTLTIQRTQQEDSAVYLCASSLIPTGGMNTEAFFGQGTRLTVV.

V and J are TRBV15 and TRBJ2-2; the D call of TRBD1 rests on TCRdb alone, since no DNA is present to check it. CDR1 and CDR2 (germline): LNHNV, YYDKDF (reference sequence). This CDR3 is 15 amino acids long. CDR3 sequence reads: CATSRGNRGTGELFF.

The gene calls are TRBV3-1 and TRBJ2-2; TCRdb's assignment of TRBD1 cannot be checked, as there is no DNA. The germline gives CDR1 LGHDT, CDR2 YNNKEL (reference sequence). This CDR3 comprises 15 residues. This CDR3 reads CASSRTGVATGELFF.

The CDR3 reads CASGRTLYNEQFF. V and J are TRBV25-1 and TRBJ2-1; TCRdb proposes TRBD2, but this gene call is untestable without DNA. The CDR3 extends over 13 amino acids. CDR1 is MGHDK, CDR2 SYGVNS, per germline.

V gene TRBV13 combines with J gene TRBJ2-5. This CDR3 comprises 13 residues. Germline CDR1 PRHDT, CDR2 FYEKMQ (reference sequence). CDR3 sequence reads: CASSLRRGATQYF.

The chain has TRBV12-3 or TRBV12-4 and TRBJ1-1; TCRdb reports TRBD1, a call that lacks DNA to check it against. This CDR3 contains 16 residues. The chain's CDR3 is CASSLFPSGTNTEAFF.

V and J are TRBV20-1 and TRBJ2-3; TCRdb lists TRBD2, though no DNA is available to test this call. There are 17 residues in the CDR3. Germline CDR1 is DFQATT and CDR2 is SNEGSKA (reference sequence). CDR3 sequence: CSASLFGGGYFTDTQYF.

This chain uses TRBV20-1 with TRBJ1-4; the D call from TCRdb, TRBD1, cannot be confirmed without DNA. From germline, CDR1 is DFQATT and CDR2 SNEGSKA (reference sequence). The CDR3 length is 14 residues. CDR3 amino acids: CSGAGGPTNEKLFF.

This chain connects TRBV7-9 to TRBJ1-1; TCRdb's D call of TRBD1 is untestable without DNA. The CDR3 runs 13 residues. Germline V gene sequence: CDR1 SEHNR, CDR2 FQNEAQ (reference sequence). The CDR3 sequence is CASSTLTGTEAFF. The variable domain in full, completed from reference TRBV7-9 and TRBJ1-1, reads DTGVSQNPRHKITKRGQNVTFRCDPISEHNRLYWYRQTLGQGPEFLTYFQNEAQLEKSRLLSDRFSAERPKGSFSTLEIQRTEQGDSAMYLCASSTLTGTEAFFGQGTRLTVV.

The rearrangement joins TRBV24-1 to TRBJ1-1; the D call from TCRdb, TRBD1, cannot be confirmed without DNA. Germline CDR1 reads KGHDR; CDR2 reads SFDVKD. The CDR3 extends over 14 amino acids. The CDR3 loop is CATSPLEGAVGAFF.

The gene calls are TRBV7-8 and TRBJ1-1; TCRdb outputs TRBD1, but without DNA this stays unchecked. Germline CDR1 is SGHVS and CDR2 is FQNEAQ. The CDR3 covers 13 residues. The CDR3 protein is CASSATRGTEAFF.